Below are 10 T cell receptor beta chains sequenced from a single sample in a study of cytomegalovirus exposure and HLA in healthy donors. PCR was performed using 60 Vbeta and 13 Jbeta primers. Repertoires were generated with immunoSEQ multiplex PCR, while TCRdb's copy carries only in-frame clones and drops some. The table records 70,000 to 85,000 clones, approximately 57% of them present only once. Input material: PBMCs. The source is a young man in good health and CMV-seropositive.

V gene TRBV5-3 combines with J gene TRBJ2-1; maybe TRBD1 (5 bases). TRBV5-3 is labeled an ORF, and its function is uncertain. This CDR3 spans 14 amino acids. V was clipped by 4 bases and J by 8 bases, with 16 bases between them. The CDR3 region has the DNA TGTGCCAGAAGCCACGATGACAGCTCCCATGAGCAGTTCTTC. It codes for CARSHDDSSHEQFF.

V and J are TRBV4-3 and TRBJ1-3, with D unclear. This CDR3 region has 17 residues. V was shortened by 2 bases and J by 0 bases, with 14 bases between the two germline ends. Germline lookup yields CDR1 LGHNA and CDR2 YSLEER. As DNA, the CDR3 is TGCGCCAGCAGCCAACTCTCCACCCGAGGCTCTGGAAACACCATATATTTT. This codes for CASSQLSTRGSGNTIYF.

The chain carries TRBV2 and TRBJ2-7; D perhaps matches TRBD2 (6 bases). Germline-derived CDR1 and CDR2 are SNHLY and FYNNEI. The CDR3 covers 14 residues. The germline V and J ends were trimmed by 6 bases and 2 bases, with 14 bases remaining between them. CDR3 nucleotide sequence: TGTGCCAGCAGGGGGACTTACCTAACCTACGAGCAGTACTTC. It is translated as CASRGTYLTYEQYF.

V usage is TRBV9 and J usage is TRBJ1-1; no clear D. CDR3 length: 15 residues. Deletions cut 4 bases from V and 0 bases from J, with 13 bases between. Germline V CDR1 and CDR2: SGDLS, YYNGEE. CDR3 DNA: TGTGCCAGCAGCCCCTGGGAGGTGATGAACACTGAAGCTTTCTTT. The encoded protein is CASSPWEVMNTEAFF.

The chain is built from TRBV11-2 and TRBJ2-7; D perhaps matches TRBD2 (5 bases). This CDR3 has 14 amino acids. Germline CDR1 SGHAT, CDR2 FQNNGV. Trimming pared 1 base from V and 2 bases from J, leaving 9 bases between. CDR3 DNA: TGTGCCAGCAGCTTAGCGGGGAGAGCCTACGAGCAGTACTTC. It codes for CASSLAGRAYEQYF.

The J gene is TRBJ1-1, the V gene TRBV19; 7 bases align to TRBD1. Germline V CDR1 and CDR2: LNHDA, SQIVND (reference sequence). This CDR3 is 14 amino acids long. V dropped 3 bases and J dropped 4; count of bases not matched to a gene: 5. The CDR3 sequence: CASSIGQGGTEAFF. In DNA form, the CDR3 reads TGTGCCAGTAGTATTGGTCAGGGGGGCACTGAAGCTTTCTTT.

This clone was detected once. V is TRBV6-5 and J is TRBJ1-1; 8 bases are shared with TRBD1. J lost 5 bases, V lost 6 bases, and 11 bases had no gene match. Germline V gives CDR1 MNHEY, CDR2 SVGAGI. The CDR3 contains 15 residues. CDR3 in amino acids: CASRFSGTGETEAFF. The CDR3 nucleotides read TGTGCCAGCAGGTTTTCCGGGACAGGTGAGACTGAAGCTTTCTTT.

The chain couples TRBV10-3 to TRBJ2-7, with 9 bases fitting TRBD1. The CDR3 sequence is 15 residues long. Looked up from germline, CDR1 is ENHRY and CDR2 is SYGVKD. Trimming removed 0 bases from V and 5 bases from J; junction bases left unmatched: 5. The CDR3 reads CAISESGQGQDEQYF. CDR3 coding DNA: TGTGCCATCAGTGAGTCGGGACAGGGCCAGGACGAGCAGTACTTC.

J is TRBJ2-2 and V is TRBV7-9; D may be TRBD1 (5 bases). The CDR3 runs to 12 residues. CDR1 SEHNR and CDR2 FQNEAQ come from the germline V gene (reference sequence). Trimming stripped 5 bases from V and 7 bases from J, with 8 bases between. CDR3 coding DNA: TGTGCCAGCAGCGTACAGGTCGGGGAGCTGTTTTTT. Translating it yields CASSVQVGELFF.

The CDR3 region has the DNA TGTGCCAGCGGGGAGGTGAGGCGGACCGGGGAGCTGTTTTTT. It encodes CASGEVRRTGELFF. The chain uses TRBV6-5 and TRBJ2-2, with a tentative D call TRBD2 (6 bases). In germline, CDR1 is MNHEY, CDR2 SVGAGI. This CDR3 is built from 14 residues. The V and J ends lost 8 bases and 5 bases respectively, with 15 bases between them.